This T cell receptor (beta chain) was recovered during a study of cytomegalovirus exposure and HLA in healthy donors. Study as a whole: Caucasian-associated ancestry cluster membership applied to around 76% of approximately 420 genotyped donors.

The PCR employed 60 Vbeta primers together with 13 Jbeta primers. Measured with immunoSEQ multiplex PCR; TCRdb has only the in-frame clones, and not every one. The sample has 95,000 to 110,000 clones, around 82% seen once. V lost 5 bases and J lost 1; bases outside the gene matches: 8. This CDR3 region has 15 residues. Per germline, CDR1 MNHEY and CDR2 SMNVEV (reference sequence). The chain links TRBV27 to TRBJ2-7; 7 nucleotides line up with TRBD1. The clonotype originates from a woman between 18 and 29 years old in good health and CMV-seropositive. The source material was PBMCs. The CDR3 nucleotides read TGTGCCAGCAGTGCCCCCGGGACAGTATCCTACGAGCAGTACTTC. The encoded protein is CASSAPGTVSYEQYF.